The 21 T cell receptor beta chains below come from one sample, sequenced in a study of pediatric ulcerative colitis. The data were produced by immunoSEQ multiplex PCR, yet TCRdb's version contains in-frame clones alone and is incomplete. Of about 16,000 clones listed, 70% to 85% were seen once; the top ten hold approximately 6.3%. The rectum was sampled with one to two pinch biopsies at colonoscopy. Sequencing was done on a sample of gut tissue. These receptors originate from a boy aged 5-17 years with moderate ulcerative colitis.

The genes are TRBV6-5 and TRBJ2-5, with TRBD2 matching 12 bases. CDR3 length equals 16 residues. Germline V gene lookup returns CDR1 MNHEY and CDR2 SVGAGI. Trimming took 1 base from V and 5 from J; bases not matched to a gene: 5. Here the CDR3 reads CASSYWLAGGLETQYF. Here the CDR3 DNA reads TGTGCCAGCAGTTACTGGCTAGCGGGAGGGTTGGAGACCCAGTACTTC.

This chain uses TRBV5-1 with TRBJ1-1, with 8 bases lining up with TRBD1. CDR1 and CDR2 (germline): SGHRS, YFSETQ. This CDR3 is built from 14 residues. The trim removed 0 bases at V and 5 bases at J, leaving 3 bases unmatched. CDR3 DNA sequence: TGCGCCAGCAGCTTGGGACAGGGGAGAACTGAAGCTTTCTTT. It is translated as CASSLGQGRTEAFF.

The sample holds a few counts of this clone. The CDR3 region has the DNA TGTGCCAGCAGCCGTGTAGCTAACTATGGCTACACCTTC. Encoded protein: CASSRVANYGYTF. The chain combines TRBV14 with TRBJ1-2, with D unclear. V lost 4 bases, J lost 0 bases, and 6 bases lay in between. CDR3 length: 13 amino acids. Germline V lookup: CDR1 SGHDN, CDR2 FVKESK.

This clone is a singleton in its sample. The gene calls are TRBV19 and TRBJ1-2, with D maybe TRBD1 (5 bases). Deletions cut 5 bases from V and 10 bases from J, with 29 bases between. The CDR3 is 17 residues long. The germline V gene has CDR1 LNHDA and CDR2 SQIVND (reference sequence). CDR3 DNA sequence: TGTGCCAGTAGTTTCCGCCTCCGGAGGGACCCTTCTAGAAACTACACCTTC. This gives the protein CASSFRLRRDPSRNYTF.

This clone was detected a few times. The chain recombines TRBV5-4 with TRBJ1-2; the D is unclear. In germline, CDR1 is SGHNT, CDR2 YYREEE (reference sequence). The CDR3 is 15 residues long. V was trimmed by 0 bases and J by 6 bases, leaving 15 bases between them. This chain's CDR3 is CASSLESVSRDGYTF. In DNA, the CDR3 is TGTGCCAGCAGCTTGGAATCGGTCTCGAGGGATGGCTACACCTTC.

This sequence joins TRBV11-3 and TRBJ2-7; no clear D. The V gene's germline CDR1 is SGHNT and CDR2 YENEEA. Trimming shortened V by 5 bases and J by 0 bases, and 8 bases separated the two germline ends. The CDR3 is 13 amino acids. The CDR3 sequence: CASSSPDSYEQYF. The CDR3 nucleotides are TGTGCCAGCAGCAGCCCAGACTCCTACGAGCAGTACTTC.

The chain joins TRBV7-6 to TRBJ2-1; 7 nucleotides agree with TRBD2. CDR1 and CDR2 from the germline V gene are SGHVS and FNYEAQ. Losses at the gene ends were 1 base for V and 7 bases for J; bases not matched to a gene: 10. This CDR3 comprises 16 residues. The DNA for the CDR3 is TGTGCCAGCAGCTTAGGGTGGGGGAGGGCCTTTAATGAGCAGTTCTTC. This codes for CASSLGWGRAFNEQFF. The full variable domain, rest sourced from reference TRBV7-6 and TRBJ2-1, is GAGVSQSPRYKVTKRGQDVALRCDPISGHVSLYWYRQALGQGPEFLTYFNYEAQQDKSGLPNDRFSAERPEGSISTLTIQRTEQRDSAMYRCASSLGWGRAFNEQFFGPGTRLTVL.

J is TRBJ1-2 and V is TRBV6-6, with D unclear. V was trimmed by 6 bases and J by 4 bases, leaving 9 bases between them. In germline, CDR1 is MNHNY, CDR2 SVGAGI (reference sequence). The CDR3 consists of 12 residues. The CDR3 protein is CASRPGSYGYTF. CDR3 coding DNA: TGTGCCAGCAGACCGGGATCCTATGGCTACACCTTC.

This chain links TRBV19 with TRBJ1-2; 9 bases match TRBD1. The V gene end was trimmed by 8 bases and the J gene end by 4 bases; junction bases not matched to a gene: 14. CDR3 length: 16 amino acids. Per the germline V gene, CDR1 is LNHDA and CDR2 is SQIVND (reference sequence). CDR3 sequence: CASGRYSGQGTYGYTF. The CDR3 DNA reads TGTGCCAGTGGTCGGTACTCGGGACAGGGAACCTATGGCTACACCTTC.

The chain couples TRBV18 to TRBJ1-1, with TRBD1 matching 7 bases. The germline V gene has CDR1 KGHSH and CDR2 LQKENI. The CDR3 is made up of 13 amino acids. The V and J ends lost 2 bases and 4 bases, in that order; junction bases with no gene match: 1. The CDR3 nucleotides are TGTGCCAGCTCACCAAGACAGGGCACTGAAGCTTTCTTT. This encodes CASSPRQGTEAFF.

The CDR3 DNA reads TGTGCCAGCTCACCACAGGGGAACGGTGAAGCTTTCTTT. The encoded protein is CASSPQGNGEAFF. This chain connects TRBV18 to TRBJ1-1; D perhaps matches TRBD1 (5 bases). From germline, CDR1 is KGHSH and CDR2 LQKENI. V gave up 1 base and J gave up 7 bases, with 10 bases separating them. This CDR3 region has 13 residues.

The chain carries TRBV12-5 and TRBJ1-5; D call uncertain. The length of the CDR3 is 15 residues. V was cut by 4 bases and J by 9 bases, with 19 bases left in between. CDR1 is LGHNT and CDR2 is FRNRAP in the germline V gene. CDR3 protein: CASGSPRGGLWPQHF. In DNA, the CDR3 is TGTGCTAGTGGTTCACCCCGGGGTGGCTTATGGCCCCAGCATTTT.

This chain uses TRBV7-9 with TRBJ1-2, with 8 bases lining up with TRBD1. The V gene end was trimmed by 4 bases and the J gene end by 6 bases; junction bases not matched to a gene: 7. Germline assignment: CDR1 SEHNR and CDR2 FQNEAQ (reference sequence). The CDR3 sequence is 14 residues long. CDR3: CASSWGQEGHGYTF. The CDR3 DNA reads as TGTGCCAGCAGCTGGGGACAGGAGGGACATGGCTACACCTTC. Together with reference TRBV7-9 and TRBJ1-2, the CDR3 gives the full variable domain: DTGVSQNPRHKITKRGQNVTFRCDPISEHNRLYWYRQTLGQGPEFLTYFQNEAQLEKSRLLSDRFSAERPKGSFSTLEIQRTEQGDSAMYLCASSWGQEGHGYTFGSGTRLTVV.

This clone was picked up a small number of times. V usage is TRBV25-1 and J usage is TRBJ1-2; D gene ambiguous. CDR1 is MGHDK and CDR2 is SYGVNS in the germline V gene. This CDR3 is built from 15 residues. Trimming took 3 bases from V and 1 from J, leaving 12 bases between them. The CDR3 DNA is TGTGCCAGCAGTGATACGGTTGGGATTAACTATGGCTACACCTTC. This gives the protein CASSDTVGINYGYTF.

The gene calls are TRBV6-1 and TRBJ1-2; 8 bases line up with TRBD1. Losses at the gene ends were 2 bases for V and 7 bases for J; bases not matched to a gene: 9. The CDR3 totals 15 residues. Germline V gene sequence: CDR1 MNHNS, CDR2 SASEGT. In DNA form, the CDR3 reads TGTGCCAGCAGTGAAACGGACAGGGCCGTCCTTGGCTACACCTTC. Amino acid sequence: CASSETDRAVLGYTF.

In its sample, this clone was seen a few times. The gene calls are TRBV7-2 and TRBJ1-1; 7 bases line up with TRBD1. Trimming cost V 5 bases and J 1 base; bases outside gene matches: 4. Germline-derived CDR1 and CDR2 are SGHTA and FQGNSA. This CDR3 region has 14 residues. CDR3 coding DNA: TGTGCCAGCAGCATGAACAGGGGGAACACTGAAGCTTTCTTT. Translation gives CASSMNRGNTEAFF.

This clone showed up just a few times. This chain uses TRBV7-9 with TRBJ1-1; 7 nucleotides line up with TRBD1. CDR1 SEHNR and CDR2 FQNEAQ come from the germline V gene (reference sequence). V lost 3 bases and J lost 7; bases outside the gene matches: 5. The CDR3 runs to 13 residues. This CDR3 is CASSFNRGIEAFF. The CDR3 coding sequence is TGTGCCAGCAGCTTTAACAGGGGTATTGAAGCTTTCTTT.

This clone was observed a single time. The rearrangement joins TRBV2 to TRBJ1-1, with D possibly matching TRBD1 (5 bases). The V gene's germline CDR1 is SNHLY and CDR2 FYNNEI. The CDR3 extends over 13 amino acids. V was shortened by 9 bases and J by 3 bases, with 14 bases between the two germline ends. The CDR3 region is CASSRRGDTEAFF. The CDR3 DNA is TGTGCCAGTTCCAGGAGGGGCGACACTGAAGCTTTCTTT.

V is TRBV11-2 and J is TRBJ1-5; no clear D gene. Trimming removed 5 bases at V and 5 bases at J, with 10 bases between. Germline-derived CDR1 and CDR2 are SGHAT and FQNNGV. CDR3 size: 13 residues. The CDR3 spells CASSPSQHQPQHF. CDR3 DNA sequence: TGTGCCAGCAGCCCCTCCCAACATCAGCCCCAGCATTTT.

This clone appeared a few times. This chain connects TRBV7-3 to TRBJ1-1; 10 nucleotides align to TRBD1. The CDR3 runs to 17 residues. Trimming cost V 5 bases and J 3 bases; bases outside gene matches: 12. CDR1 is SGHTA and CDR2 is FQGTGA in the germline V gene. CDR3 bases: TGTGCCAGCAGCGCGAGGGCTAGGGGACAGGGGTACACTGAAGCTTTCTTT. It is translated as CASSARARGQGYTEAFF.

V is TRBV27 and J is TRBJ2-3, with 11 bases aligning to TRBD1. Trimming cost V 5 bases and J 5 bases; bases outside gene matches: 6. Germline assignment: CDR1 MNHEY and CDR2 SMNVEV (reference sequence). This CDR3 region has 15 residues. The CDR3 nucleotides read TGTGCCAGCAGTCTTAAGGACAGGGGGCAAGATACGCAGTATTTT. Its translation: CASSLKDRGQDTQYF.